The 7 T cell receptor beta chains in this list originate from one sample, sequenced in a study of OX40 agonist ivuxolimab in advanced cancers. The method was immunoSEQ multiplex PCR; TCRdb's version includes in-frame clones alone and lacks a portion of them. The table shows about 83,000 clones, with roughly 90% occurring only once. The sequencing used CD4+ or CD8+ T cells sorted from blood, collected in a trial of the OX40 agonist ivuxolimab. These receptor sequences come from an adult with an advanced solid tumor such as melanoma, head and neck, liver or kidney cancer.

V and J are TRBV30 and TRBJ2-3; a possible D gene is TRBD1 (6 bases). CDR1 is GTSNPN, CDR2 SVGIG, per germline (reference sequence). V was shortened by 3 bases and J by 0 bases, with 10 bases between the two germline ends. CDR3 length: 14 residues. CDR3: CAWRPGVSTDTQYF. As DNA, the CDR3 is TGTGCCTGGAGACCAGGGGTTAGCACAGATACGCAGTATTTT. Drawing the rest from reference TRBV30 and TRBJ2-3, the complete variable domain is SQTIHQWPATLVQPVGSPLSLECTVEGTSNPNLYWYRQAAGRGLQLLFYSVGIGQISSEVPQNLSASRPQDRQFILSSKKLLLSDSGFYLCAWRPGVSTDTQYFGPGTRLTVL.

The chain is built from TRBV28 and TRBJ1-6; 7 bases fit TRBD1. V was pared by 7 bases and J by 7 bases, with 7 bases of the junction left unmatched. The CDR3 is 14 residues long. The germline V gene has CDR1 MDHEN and CDR2 SYDVKM. Written as DNA, the CDR3 is TGTGCCAGCATCACAGGGGCGGGAAATTCACCCCTCCACTTT. Translation: CASITGAGNSPLHF.

J is TRBJ2-7 and V is TRBV10-3; D gene unclear. The CDR3 is 16 residues long. Trimming removed 0 bases from V and 4 bases from J, with 16 bases in between. Per the germline V gene, CDR1 is ENHRY and CDR2 is SYGVKD. CDR3 protein: CAISESREGDPYEQYF. CDR3 nucleotides: TGTGCCATCAGTGAGTCGAGAGAAGGAGATCCTTACGAGCAGTACTTC.

CDR3 residues: CASSQASGGAEETQYF. CDR3 DNA sequence: TGCGCCAGCAGCCAAGCTAGCGGGGGGGCGGAAGAGACCCAGTACTTC. V and J are TRBV4-3 and TRBJ2-5; TRBD2 agrees at 12 bases. Germline V gene data show CDR1 as LGHNA and CDR2 as YSLEER. CDR3 size: 16 residues. After removal of 1 base from V and 3 bases from J, the junction contained 3 bases not matched to a gene.

The chain joins TRBV30 to TRBJ2-1, with 12 positions matching TRBD2. From germline, CDR1 is GTSNPN and CDR2 SVGIG (reference sequence). With V trimmed by 1 base and J by 6 bases, 7 bases remained unmatched. The CDR3 runs 16 residues. The CDR3 nucleotides read TGTGCCTGGAGTGACGGACTAGCGGGGACGTTCAATGAGCAGTTCTTC. Translating gives CAWSDGLAGTFNEQFF.

The chain has TRBV10-3 and TRBJ2-7, with D perhaps matching TRBD1 (5 bases). With 2 bases removed from V and 4 bases from J, the gap between germline ends came to 12 bases. In germline, CDR1 is ENHRY, CDR2 SYGVKD. This CDR3 is built from 14 residues. The CDR3 loop is CAISEGAGAYEQYF. CDR3 coding DNA: TGTGCCATCAGTGAGGGGGCTGGGGCGTACGAGCAGTACTTC.

V and J are TRBV9 and TRBJ2-3, with 11 bases fitting TRBD2. The J segment lost 3 bases and the V segment lost 3 bases, leaving 6 bases of the junction unmatched. The CDR3 is 16 amino acids. Germline V gene sequence: CDR1 SGDLS, CDR2 YYNGEE. CDR3 bases: TGTGCCAGCAGCGATAGCGGGAGGGCCGGGACAGATACGCAGTATTTT. Translated, it gives CASSDSGRAGTDTQYF. Complete variable domain (other parts from reference TRBV9 and TRBJ2-3): DSGVTQTPKHLITATGQRVTLRCSPRSGDLSVYWYQQSLDQGLQFLIQYYNGEERAKGNILERFSAQQFPDLHSELNLSSLELGDSALYFCASSDSGRAGTDTQYFGPGTRLTVL.